This is a list of T cell receptor beta chains from one sample in a study of blood T cell repertoires in COVID-19. The data were produced by immunoSEQ multiplex PCR, yet TCRdb's version contains in-frame clones alone and is incomplete. The sample has around 330,000 clones; about nine tenths are singletons. Sequencing was carried out using peripheral blood. These receptors were obtained from a woman aged 25 to 39 with COVID-19, enrolled during active disease. Each CDR3 is given with its conserved first and last residue. The D gene is left open where the match is weak. Size tells how often a clone was seen (once, few, many) or the class of an expanded clone, and some rows leave it out.

-	TRBD1	TRBV5-4	TRBJ2-1	TGTGCCAGCAGCTTGGTTTCCGGGACAGGGGGTCGCAATGAGCAGTTCTTC	CASSLVSGTGGRNEQFF
-	-	TRBV7-3	TRBJ2-6	TGTGCCAGCAGGTCCGAGGGGGCTGGGGCCAACGTCCTGACTTTC	CASRSEGAGANVLTF
-	TRBD2	TRBV7-2	TRBJ2-5	TGTGCCAGCAGCAGCGTCGGTAGCGGGCCGGGAGCCCAGTACTTC	CASSSVGSGPGAQYF
-	-	TRBV6-2/TRBV6-3	TRBJ2-2	TGTGCCAGCAGTTACATGGTTGGGCGGGGGCCCGGGGAGCTGTTTTTT	CASSYMVGRGPGELFF
once	TRBD1	TRBV2	TRBJ1-5	TGTGCCAGCTCGACAGGGGCCGCGTATCAGCCCCAGCATTTT	CASSTGAAYQPQHF
once	TRBD2	TRBV6-4	TRBJ2-1	TGTGCCAGCAGTGAACTAGCGGGGGATTACAATGAGCAGTTCTTC	CASSELAGDYNEQFF
-	-	TRBV2	TRBJ1-5	TGTGCCAGCAGCGGCCAGGGGATTAGCAATCAGCCCCAGCATTTT	CASSGQGISNQPQHF
-	-	TRBV7-2	TRBJ2-5	TGTGCCAGCAGCTTAACTCGGGGGACCCAGTACTTC	CASSLTRGTQYF
-	-	TRBV4-2	TRBJ1-4	TGTGCCAGCAGCCAACTGACAGACCTCAAATGGAAACTGTTTTTT	CASSQLTDLKWKLFF
-	-	TRBV6-5	TRBJ2-1	TGTGCCAGCAGTCATTCCCATGAGCAGTTCTTC	CASSHSHEQFF
-	TRBD1	TRBV19	TRBJ1-5	TGTGCCAGTAGGGAACAGGGGTATAGCAATCAGCCCCAGCATTTT	CASREQGYSNQPQHF
once	TRBD1	TRBV11-2	TRBJ1-5	TGTGCCAGCAGCTTAAACAGGGGGGATCAGCCCCAGCATTTT	CASSLNRGDQPQHF
-	TRBD2	TRBV3-1/TRBV3-2	TRBJ2-3	TGTGCCAGCAGTGGCGGGGGGTTCACAGATACGCAGTATTTT	CASSGGGFTDTQYF
-	TRBD1	TRBV4-1	TRBJ2-5	TGCGCCAGCAGCCTGACAGGGATACAAGAGACCCAGTACTTC	CASSLTGIQETQYF
-	TRBD1	TRBV5-5	TRBJ1-3	TGTGCCAGCAGCTCCGGAGGGACAGGTGGAAACACCATATATTTT	CASSSGGTGGNTIYF
-	TRBD2	TRBV19	TRBJ2-6	TGTGCCACCTCACCTACAGAGGGGAGGGTTGGGGCCAACGTCCTGACTTTC	CATSPTEGRVGANVLTF
-	-	TRBV9	TRBJ1-1	TGTGCCAGCAGCGTAACCCCCAACGACAGGTCCTGGGGCACTGAAGCTTTCTTT	CASSVTPNDRSWGTEAFF
-	-	TRBV4-1	TRBJ2-1	TGCGCCAGCAGCCGGATTAGGGGGTTCTCCTACAATGAGCAGTTCTTC	CASSRIRGFSYNEQFF
-	TRBD1	TRBV5-4	TRBJ2-5	TGTGCCAGCAGCCAGGGACAGGGGCTACAAGAGACCCAGTACTTC	CASSQGQGLQETQYF
-	-	TRBV12-5	TRBJ2-3	TGTGCTAGTGCCCTTTCTCCCCGAGGCACAGATACGCAGTATTTT	CASALSPRGTDTQYF
-	-	TRBV6-5	TRBJ1-5	TGTGCCAGCGCTACAGGGAATCAGCCCCAGCATTTT	CASATGNQPQHF
-	-	TRBV7-9	TRBJ1-4	TGTGCCAGCAGCTTAGCTTCTTGGGAGGTGGTATCAACTAATGAAAAACTGTTTTTT	CASSLASWEVVSTNEKLFF
-	-	TRBV13	TRBJ2-1	TGTGCCAGCAGCTCCCAGGGGAATGAGCAGTTCTTC	CASSSQGNEQFF
-	TRBD1	TRBV7-6	TRBJ1-4	TGTGCCAGCAGCTCAGACATTGGACAGGGGGCACCTAATGAAAAACTGTTTTTT	CASSSDIGQGAPNEKLFF
-	TRBD1	TRBV2	TRBJ1-2	TGTGCCAGCAGTGGCGGACAGGGCCTTAACTATGGCTACACCTTC	CASSGGQGLNYGYTF
-	-	TRBV5-4	TRBJ1-1	TGTGCCAGCAGCCTACGGAGGGGGGGGGACACTGAAGCTTTCTTT	CASSLRRGGDTEAFF
once	-	TRBV5-1	TRBJ1-1	TGCGCCAGCAGCAATGCGGGGAACACTGAAGCTTTCTTT	CASSNAGNTEAFF
-	TRBD2	TRBV28	TRBJ2-3	TGTGCCAGCAGTTTCGGTGGCGGGGGTGGAATTGGAGATACGCAGTATTTT	CASSFGGGGGIGDTQYF
-	-	TRBV18	TRBJ1-5	TGTGCCAGCTCACCACAGCTTAATCAGCCCCAGCATTTT	CASSPQLNQPQHF
-	-	TRBV9	TRBJ2-2	TGTGCCAGCAGCAGTATTGCAGGGGACACCGGGGAGCTGTTTTTT	CASSSIAGDTGELFF
-	-	TRBV3-1/TRBV3-2	TRBJ1-1	TGTGCCAGCAGCCGACGGGACACTCTAAACACTGAAGCTTTCTTT	CASSRRDTLNTEAFF